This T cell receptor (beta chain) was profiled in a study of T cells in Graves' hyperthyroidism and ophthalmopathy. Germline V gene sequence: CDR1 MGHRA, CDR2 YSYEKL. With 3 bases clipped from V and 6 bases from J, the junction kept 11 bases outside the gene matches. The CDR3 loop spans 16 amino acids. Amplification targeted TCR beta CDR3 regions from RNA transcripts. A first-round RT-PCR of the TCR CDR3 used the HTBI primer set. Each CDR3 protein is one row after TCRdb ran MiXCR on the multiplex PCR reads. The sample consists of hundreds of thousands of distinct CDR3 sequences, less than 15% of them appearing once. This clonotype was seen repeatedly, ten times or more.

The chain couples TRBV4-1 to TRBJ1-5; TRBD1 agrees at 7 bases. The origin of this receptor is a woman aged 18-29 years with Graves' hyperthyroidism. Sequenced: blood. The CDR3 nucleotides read TGCGCCAGCAGCCATTCCGCCGGGACAGTAGGTCAGCCCCAGCATTTT. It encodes CASSHSAGTVGQPQHF.